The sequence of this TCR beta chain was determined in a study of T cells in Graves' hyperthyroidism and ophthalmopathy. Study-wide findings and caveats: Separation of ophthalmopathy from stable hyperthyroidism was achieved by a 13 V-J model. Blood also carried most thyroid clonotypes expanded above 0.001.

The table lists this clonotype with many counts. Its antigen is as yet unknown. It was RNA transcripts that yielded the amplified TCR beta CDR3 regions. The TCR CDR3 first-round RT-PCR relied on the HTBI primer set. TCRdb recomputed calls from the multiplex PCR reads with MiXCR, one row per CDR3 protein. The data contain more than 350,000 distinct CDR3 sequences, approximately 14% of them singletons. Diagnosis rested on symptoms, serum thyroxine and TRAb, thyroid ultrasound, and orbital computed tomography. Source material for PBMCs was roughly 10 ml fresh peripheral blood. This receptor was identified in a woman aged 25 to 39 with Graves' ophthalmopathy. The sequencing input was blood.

Written as DNA, the CDR3 is TGCAGTGCTAGTGACAGGGGGCTCGAGCAGTACTTC. Encoded protein: CSASDRGLEQYF. The chain is built from TRBV20-1 and TRBJ2-7, with 10 bases identical to TRBD1. CDR3 length: 12 residues. Losses at the gene ends were 3 bases for V and 6 bases for J; bases not matched to a gene: 2. Germline V CDR1 and CDR2: DFQATT, SNEGSKA (reference sequence).